The TCR beta chain described here comes from a study of T cell responses to AZD1222 COVID-19 vaccine. Study-level points and caveats: No day 14 peak samples; only post-peak repertoires were characterized. Spike regions recognized by vaccine-associated CD4 TCRs spanned the protein, led by 160-218 and 743-854. Per reports, nearly half of all spike-specific TCRs target regions that are unmutated in variants. Donors were largely white British and mainly female; clonal diversity was possibly underestimated.

With 4 bases clipped from V and 4 bases from J, the junction kept 6 bases outside the gene matches. There are 15 residues in the CDR3. Germline V CDR1 and CDR2: KGHDR, SFDVKD. Sequencing used immunoSEQ multiplex PCR; TCRdb keeps in-frame clones, though not all of them. This sample has 120,000 or so clones, with 70% to 90% found just once. Comment on this clone: No antigen is known for it.

The clonotype comes from an adult in good health. The J gene is TRBJ2-1, the V gene TRBV24-1, with 7 bases fitting TRBD1. The material sequenced was peripheral blood, taken on day 0 of AZD1222 vaccination. CDR3 nucleotides: TGTGCCACCAGTGACCCGGGACAGTCTTACAATGAGCAGTTCTTC. Protein product: CATSDPGQSYNEQFF.